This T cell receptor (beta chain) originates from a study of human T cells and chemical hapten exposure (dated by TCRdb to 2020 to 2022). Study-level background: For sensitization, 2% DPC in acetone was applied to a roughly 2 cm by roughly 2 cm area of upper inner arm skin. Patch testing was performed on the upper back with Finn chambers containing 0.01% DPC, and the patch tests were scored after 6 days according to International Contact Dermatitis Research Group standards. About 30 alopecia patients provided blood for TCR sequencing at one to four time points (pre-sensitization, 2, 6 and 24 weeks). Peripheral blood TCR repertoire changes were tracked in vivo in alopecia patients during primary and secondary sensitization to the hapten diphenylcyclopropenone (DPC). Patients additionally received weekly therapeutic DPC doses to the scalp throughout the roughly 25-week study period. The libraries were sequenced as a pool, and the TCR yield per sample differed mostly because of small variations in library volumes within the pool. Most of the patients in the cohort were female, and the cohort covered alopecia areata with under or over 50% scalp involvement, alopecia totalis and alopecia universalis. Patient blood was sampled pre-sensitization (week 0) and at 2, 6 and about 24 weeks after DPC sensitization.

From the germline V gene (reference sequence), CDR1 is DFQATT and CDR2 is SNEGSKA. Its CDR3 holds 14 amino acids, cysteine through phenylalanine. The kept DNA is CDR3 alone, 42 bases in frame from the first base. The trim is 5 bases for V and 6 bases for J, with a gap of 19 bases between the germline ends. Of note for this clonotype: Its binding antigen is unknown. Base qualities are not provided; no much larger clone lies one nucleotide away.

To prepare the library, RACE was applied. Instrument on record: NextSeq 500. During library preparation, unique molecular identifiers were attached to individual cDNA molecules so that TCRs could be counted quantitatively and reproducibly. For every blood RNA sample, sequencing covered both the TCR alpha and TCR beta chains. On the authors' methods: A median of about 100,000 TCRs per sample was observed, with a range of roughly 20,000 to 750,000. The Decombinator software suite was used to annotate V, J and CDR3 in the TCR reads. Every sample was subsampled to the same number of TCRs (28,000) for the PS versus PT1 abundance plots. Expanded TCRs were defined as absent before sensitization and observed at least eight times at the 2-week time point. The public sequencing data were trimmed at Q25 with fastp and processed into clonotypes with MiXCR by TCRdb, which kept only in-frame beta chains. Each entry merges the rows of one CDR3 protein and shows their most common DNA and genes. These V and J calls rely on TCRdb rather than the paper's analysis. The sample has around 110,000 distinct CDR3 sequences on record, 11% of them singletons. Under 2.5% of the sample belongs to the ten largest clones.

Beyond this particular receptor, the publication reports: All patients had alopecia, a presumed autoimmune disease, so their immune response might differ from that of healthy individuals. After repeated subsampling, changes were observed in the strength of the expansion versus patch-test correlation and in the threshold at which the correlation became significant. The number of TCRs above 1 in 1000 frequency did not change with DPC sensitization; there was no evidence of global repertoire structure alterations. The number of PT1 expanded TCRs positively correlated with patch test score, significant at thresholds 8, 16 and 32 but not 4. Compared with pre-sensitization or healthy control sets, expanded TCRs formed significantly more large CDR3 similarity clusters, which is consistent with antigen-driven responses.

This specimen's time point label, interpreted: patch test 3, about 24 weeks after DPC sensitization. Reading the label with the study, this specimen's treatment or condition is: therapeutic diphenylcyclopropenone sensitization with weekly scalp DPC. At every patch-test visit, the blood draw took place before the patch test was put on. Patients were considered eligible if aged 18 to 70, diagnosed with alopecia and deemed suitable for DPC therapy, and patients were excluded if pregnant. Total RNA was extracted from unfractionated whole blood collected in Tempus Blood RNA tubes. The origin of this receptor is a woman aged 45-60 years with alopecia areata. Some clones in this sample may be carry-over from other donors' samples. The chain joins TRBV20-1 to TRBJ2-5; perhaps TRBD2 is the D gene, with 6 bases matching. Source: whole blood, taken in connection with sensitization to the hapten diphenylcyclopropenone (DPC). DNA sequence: TGCAGTGCTCCCCGGGAGCGGGCAAGTAAGACCCAGTACTTC. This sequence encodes CSAPRERASKTQYF.